This T cell receptor beta chain was recovered during a study of shared clonotypes between healthy human individuals. Study details: The study drew on two women and three men aged 18 to 49 as donors.

Worth noting for this clone: Its cognate antigen is unknown.

The CDR3 sequence is 16 residues long. Losses at the gene ends were 3 bases for V and 8 bases for J; bases not matched to a gene: 11. CDR1 and CDR2 (germline): ENHRY, SYGVKD. Sequencing was performed with immunoSEQ multiplex PCR; in TCRdb, only in-frame clones are kept and a portion is missing. The sample yields 2 million to 2.5 million clones, around 93% seen once. Findings and caveats of the study: Approximately 5.3% was the fraction of naive CD4 clonotypes found shared across a few donors. What rarefaction showed was incomplete sorted-subset sequencing despite large depth.

This chain joins TRBV10-3 and TRBJ1-4; TRBD1 aligns across 8 bases. The TCR sequence derives from a man in his late teens or twenties in good health. Some clones in this sample may be carry-over from other donors' samples. Sequenced input: naive CD4+ T cells from PBMCs. Subset: CD45RA+ positively selected. The CDR3 nucleotides read TGTGCCATCAGTGATTCCGCAGGGGGCCGGGGGGAAAAACTGTTTTTT. It yields the protein CAISDSAGGRGEKLFF.